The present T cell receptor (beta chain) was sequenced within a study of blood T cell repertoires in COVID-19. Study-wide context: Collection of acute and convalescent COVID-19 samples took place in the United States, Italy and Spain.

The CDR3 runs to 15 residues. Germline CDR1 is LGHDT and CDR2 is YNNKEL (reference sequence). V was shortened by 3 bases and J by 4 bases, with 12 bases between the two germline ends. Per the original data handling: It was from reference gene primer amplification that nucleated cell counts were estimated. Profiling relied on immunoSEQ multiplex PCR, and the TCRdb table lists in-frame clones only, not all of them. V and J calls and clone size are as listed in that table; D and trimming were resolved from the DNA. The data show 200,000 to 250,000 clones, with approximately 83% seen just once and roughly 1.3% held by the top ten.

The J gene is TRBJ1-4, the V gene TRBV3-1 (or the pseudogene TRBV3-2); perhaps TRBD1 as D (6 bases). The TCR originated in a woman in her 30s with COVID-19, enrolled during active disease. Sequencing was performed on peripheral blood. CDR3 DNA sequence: TGTGCCAGCAGCCAGCAGACAGGTCGTAATGAAAAACTGTTTTTT. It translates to CASSQQTGRNEKLFF.